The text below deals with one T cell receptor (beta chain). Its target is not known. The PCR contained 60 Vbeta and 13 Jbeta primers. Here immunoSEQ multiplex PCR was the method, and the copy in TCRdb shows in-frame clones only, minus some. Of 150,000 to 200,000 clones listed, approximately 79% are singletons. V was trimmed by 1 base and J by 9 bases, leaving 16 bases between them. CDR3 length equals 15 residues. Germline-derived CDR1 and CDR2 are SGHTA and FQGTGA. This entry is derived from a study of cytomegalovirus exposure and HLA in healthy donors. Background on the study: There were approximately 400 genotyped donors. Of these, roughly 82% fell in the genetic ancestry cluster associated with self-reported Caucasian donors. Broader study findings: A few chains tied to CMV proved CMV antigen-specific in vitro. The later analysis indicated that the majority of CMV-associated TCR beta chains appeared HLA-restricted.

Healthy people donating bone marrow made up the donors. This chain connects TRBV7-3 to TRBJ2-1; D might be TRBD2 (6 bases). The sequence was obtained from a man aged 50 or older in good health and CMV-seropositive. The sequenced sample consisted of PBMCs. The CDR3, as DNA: TGTGCCAGCAGCTTAATTGGGGGGTCGGATTTTGAGCAGTTCTTC. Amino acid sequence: CASSLIGGSDFEQFF. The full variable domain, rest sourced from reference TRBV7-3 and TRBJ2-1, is GAGVSQTPSNKVTEKGKYVELRCDPISGHTALYWYRQSLGQGPEFLIYFQGTGAADDSGLPNDRFFAVRPEGSVSTLKIQRTERGDSAVYLCASSLIGGSDFEQFFGPGTRLTVL.